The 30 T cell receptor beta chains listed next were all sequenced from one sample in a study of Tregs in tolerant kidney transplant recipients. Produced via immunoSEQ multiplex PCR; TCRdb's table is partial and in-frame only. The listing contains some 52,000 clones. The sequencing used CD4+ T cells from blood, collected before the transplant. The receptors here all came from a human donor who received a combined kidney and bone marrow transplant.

The CDR3 loop reads CASSRQIDNSPLHF. Incomplete CDR3 DNA: TGTGCCAGCAGTCGACAGATAGATAATTCACCC. The chain has TRBV6-2 or TRBV6-3 and TRBJ1-6, with D possibly TRBD1 on 5 matching bases. The read comes to an end 3 residues before the CDR3 does, leaving the germline J gene to fill in the end. V shed 5 bases and J shed 5 bases, with 10 bases lying between them. Germline loops: CDR1 MNHEY, CDR2 SVGEGT. The CDR3 runs 14 residues.

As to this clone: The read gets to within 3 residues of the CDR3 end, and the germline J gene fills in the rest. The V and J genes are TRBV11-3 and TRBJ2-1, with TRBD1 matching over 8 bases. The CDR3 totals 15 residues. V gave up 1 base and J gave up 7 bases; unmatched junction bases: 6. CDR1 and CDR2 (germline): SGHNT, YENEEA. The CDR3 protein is CASSLGTGKGNEQFF. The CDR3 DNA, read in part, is TGTGCCAGCAGCTTAGGGACAGGGAAGGGTAATGAG.

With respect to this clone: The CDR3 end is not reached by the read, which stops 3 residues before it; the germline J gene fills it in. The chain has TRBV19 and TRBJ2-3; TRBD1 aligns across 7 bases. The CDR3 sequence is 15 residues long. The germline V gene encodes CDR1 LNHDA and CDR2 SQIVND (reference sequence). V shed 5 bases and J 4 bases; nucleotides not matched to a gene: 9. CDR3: CASSPDRRNADTQYF. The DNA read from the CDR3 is TGTGCCAGTAGTCCGGACAGGCGAAACGCAGATACG. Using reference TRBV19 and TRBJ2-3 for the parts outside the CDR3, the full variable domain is DGGITQSPKYLFRKEGQNVTLSCEQNLNHDAMYWYRQDPGQGLRLIYYSQIVNDFQKGDIAEGYSVSREKKESFPLTVTSAQKNPTAFYLCASSPDRRNADTQYFGPGTRLTVL.

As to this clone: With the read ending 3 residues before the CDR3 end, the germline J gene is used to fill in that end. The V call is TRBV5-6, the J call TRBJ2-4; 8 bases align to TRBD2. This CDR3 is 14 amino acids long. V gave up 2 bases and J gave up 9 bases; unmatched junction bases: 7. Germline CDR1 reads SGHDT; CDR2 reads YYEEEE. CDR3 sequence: CASSFLGLEGIQYF. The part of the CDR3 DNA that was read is TGTGCCAGCAGCTTCCTGGGACTAGAGGGCATT. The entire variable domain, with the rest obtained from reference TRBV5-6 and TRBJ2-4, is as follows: DAGVTQSPTHLIKTRGQQVTLRCSPKSGHDTVSWYQQALGQGPQFIFQYYEEEERQRGNFPDRFSGHQFPNYSSELNVNALLLGDSALYLCASSFLGLEGIQYFGAGTRLSVL.

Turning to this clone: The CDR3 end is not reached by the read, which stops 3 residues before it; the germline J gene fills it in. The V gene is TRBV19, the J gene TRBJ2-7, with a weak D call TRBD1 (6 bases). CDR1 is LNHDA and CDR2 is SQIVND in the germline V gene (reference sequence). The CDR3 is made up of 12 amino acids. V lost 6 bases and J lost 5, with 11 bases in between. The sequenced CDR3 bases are TGTGCCAGTAGCCTTCCAGGGGACGAG. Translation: CASSLPGDE. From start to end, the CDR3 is CASSLPGDEQYF.

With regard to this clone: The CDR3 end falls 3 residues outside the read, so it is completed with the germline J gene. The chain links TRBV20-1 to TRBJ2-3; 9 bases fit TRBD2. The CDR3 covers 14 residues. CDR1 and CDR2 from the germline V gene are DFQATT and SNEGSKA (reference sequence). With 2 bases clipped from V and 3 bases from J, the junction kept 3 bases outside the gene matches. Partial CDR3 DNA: TGCAGTGCTAGATTAGCGGGAGTAACAGATACG. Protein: CSARLAGVTDT. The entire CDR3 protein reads CSARLAGVTDTQYF.

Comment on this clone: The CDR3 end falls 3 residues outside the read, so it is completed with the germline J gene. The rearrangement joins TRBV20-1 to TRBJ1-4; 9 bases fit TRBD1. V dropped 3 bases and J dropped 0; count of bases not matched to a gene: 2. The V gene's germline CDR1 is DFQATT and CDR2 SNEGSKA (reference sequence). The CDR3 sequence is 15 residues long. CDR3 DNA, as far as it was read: TGCAGTGCTAGGGGACAGGGAGCAACTAATGAAAAA. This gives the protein CSARGQGATNEK. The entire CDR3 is CSARGQGATNEKLFF.

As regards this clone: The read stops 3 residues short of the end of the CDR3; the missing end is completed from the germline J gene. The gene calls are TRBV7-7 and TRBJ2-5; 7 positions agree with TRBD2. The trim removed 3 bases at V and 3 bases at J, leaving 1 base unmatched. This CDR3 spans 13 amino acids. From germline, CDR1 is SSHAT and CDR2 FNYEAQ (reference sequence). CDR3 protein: CASSFGGEETQYF. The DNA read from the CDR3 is TGTGCCAGCAGCTTTGGGGGGGAAGAGACC.

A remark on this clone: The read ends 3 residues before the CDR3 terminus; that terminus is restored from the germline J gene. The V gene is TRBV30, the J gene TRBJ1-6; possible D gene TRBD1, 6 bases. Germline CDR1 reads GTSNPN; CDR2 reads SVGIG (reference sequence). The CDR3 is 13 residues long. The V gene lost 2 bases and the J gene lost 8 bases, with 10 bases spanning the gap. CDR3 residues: CAWSRTVDSPLHF. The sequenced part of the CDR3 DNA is TGTGCCTGGAGTAGGACAGTCGATTCACCC. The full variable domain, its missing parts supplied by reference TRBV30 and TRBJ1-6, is SQTIHQWPATLVQPVGSPLSLECTVEGTSNPNLYWYRQAAGRGLQLLFYSVGIGQISSEVPQNLSASRPQDRQFILSSKKLLLSDSGFYLCAWSRTVDSPLHFGNGTRLTVT.

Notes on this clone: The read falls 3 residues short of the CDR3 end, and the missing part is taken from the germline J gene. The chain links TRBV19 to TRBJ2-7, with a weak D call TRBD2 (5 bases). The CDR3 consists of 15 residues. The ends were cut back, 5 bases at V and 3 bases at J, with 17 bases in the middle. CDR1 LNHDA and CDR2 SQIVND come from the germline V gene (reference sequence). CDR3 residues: CASSVMSGKNYEQYF. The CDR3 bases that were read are TGTGCCAGTAGTGTAATGTCGGGGAAGAACTACGAG. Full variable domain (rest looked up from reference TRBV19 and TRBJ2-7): DGGITQSPKYLFRKEGQNVTLSCEQNLNHDAMYWYRQDPGQGLRLIYYSQIVNDFQKGDIAEGYSVSREKKESFPLTVTSAQKNPTAFYLCASSVMSGKNYEQYFGPGTRLTVT.

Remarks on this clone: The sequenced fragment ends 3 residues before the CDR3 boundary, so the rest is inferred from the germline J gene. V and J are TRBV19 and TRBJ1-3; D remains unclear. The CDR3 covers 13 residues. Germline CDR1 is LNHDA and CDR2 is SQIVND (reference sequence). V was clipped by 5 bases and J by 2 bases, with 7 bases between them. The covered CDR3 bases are TGTGCCAGTAGTTCCGCGGCTGGAAACACC. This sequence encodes CASSSAAGNT. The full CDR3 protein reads CASSSAAGNTIYF. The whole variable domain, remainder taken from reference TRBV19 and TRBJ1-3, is DGGITQSPKYLFRKEGQNVTLSCEQNLNHDAMYWYRQDPGQGLRLIYYSQIVNDFQKGDIAEGYSVSREKKESFPLTVTSAQKNPTAFYLCASSSAAGNTIYFGEGSWLTVV.

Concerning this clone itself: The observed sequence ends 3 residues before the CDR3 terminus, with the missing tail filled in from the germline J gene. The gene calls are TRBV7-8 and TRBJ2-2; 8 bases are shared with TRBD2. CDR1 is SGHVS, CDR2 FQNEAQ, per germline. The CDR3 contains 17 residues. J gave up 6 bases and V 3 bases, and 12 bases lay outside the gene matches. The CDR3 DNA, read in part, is TGTGCCAGCAGCTTTTCCGGCGGGAGGCCCCTTCCCGGGGAG. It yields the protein CASSFSGGRPLPGE. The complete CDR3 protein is CASSFSGGRPLPGELFF.

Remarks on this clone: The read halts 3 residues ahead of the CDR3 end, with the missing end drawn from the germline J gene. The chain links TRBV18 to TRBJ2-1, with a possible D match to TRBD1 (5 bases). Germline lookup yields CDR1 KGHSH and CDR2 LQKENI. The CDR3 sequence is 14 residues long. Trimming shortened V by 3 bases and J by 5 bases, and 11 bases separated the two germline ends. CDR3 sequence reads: CASSPLRENNEQFF. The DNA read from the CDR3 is TGTGCCAGCTCACCGCTCAGGGAAAACAATGAG.

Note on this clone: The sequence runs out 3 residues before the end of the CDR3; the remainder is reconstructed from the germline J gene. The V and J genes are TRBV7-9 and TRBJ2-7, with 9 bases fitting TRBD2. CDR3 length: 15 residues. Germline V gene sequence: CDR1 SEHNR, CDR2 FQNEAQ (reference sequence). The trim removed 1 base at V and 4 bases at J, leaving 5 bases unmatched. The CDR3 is CASSLGGRAPYEQYF. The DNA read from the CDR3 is TGTGCCAGCAGCTTAGGCGGGAGGGCCCCATACGAG.

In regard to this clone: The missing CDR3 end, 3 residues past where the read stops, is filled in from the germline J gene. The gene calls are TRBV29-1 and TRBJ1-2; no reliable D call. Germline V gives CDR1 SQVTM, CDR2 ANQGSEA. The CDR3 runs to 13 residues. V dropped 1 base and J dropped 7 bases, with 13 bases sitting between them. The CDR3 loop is CSVEGAAMVGYTF. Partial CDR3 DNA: TGCAGCGTTGAAGGAGCCGCTATGGTTGGC.

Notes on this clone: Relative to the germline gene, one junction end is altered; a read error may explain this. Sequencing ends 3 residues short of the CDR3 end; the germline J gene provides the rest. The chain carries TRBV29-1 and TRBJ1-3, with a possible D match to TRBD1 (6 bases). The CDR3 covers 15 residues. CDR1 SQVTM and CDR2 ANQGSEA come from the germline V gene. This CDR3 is CSVPKRGRGGNTIYF. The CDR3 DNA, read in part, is TGCAGCGTCCCAAAGAGGGGCAGGGGTGGAAACACT.

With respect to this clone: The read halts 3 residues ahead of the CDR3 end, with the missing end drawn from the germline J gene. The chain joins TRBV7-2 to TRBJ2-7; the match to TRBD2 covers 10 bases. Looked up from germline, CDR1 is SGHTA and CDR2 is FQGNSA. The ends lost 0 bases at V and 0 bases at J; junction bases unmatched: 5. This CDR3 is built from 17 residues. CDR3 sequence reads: CASSLAGLARSSYEQYF. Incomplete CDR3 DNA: TGTGCCAGCAGCTTAGCGGGACTAGCGAGAAGCTCCTACGAG.

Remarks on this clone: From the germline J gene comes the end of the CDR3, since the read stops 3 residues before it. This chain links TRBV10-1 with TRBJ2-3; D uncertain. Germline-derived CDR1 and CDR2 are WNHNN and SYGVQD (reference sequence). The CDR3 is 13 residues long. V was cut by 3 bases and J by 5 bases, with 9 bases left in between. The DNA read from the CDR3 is TGCGCCAGCAGTGACGGTATGAGAGATACG. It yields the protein CASSDGMRDT. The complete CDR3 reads CASSDGMRDTQYF.

The CDR3 region is CASSLNRGYGYTF. The CDR3 DNA, read in part, is TGTGCCAGCAGCTTAAACAGGGGCTATGGC. This chain links TRBV11-2 with TRBJ1-2, with 7 bases aligning to TRBD1. The CDR3 is cut off 3 residues early in the read; its end comes from the germline J gene. With V trimmed by 2 bases and J by 4 bases, 1 base remained unmatched. Germline V gene sequence: CDR1 SGHAT, CDR2 FQNNGV. CDR3 size: 13 residues.

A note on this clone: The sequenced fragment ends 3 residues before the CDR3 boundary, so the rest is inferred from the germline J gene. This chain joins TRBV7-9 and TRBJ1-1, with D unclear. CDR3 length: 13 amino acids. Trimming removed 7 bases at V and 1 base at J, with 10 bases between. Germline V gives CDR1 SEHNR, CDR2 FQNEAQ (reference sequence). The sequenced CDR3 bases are TGTGCCAGCACCTCTCCCGGGAACACTGAA. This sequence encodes CASTSPGNTE. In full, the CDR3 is CASTSPGNTEAFF. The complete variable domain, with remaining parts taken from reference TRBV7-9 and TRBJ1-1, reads DTGVSQNPRHKITKRGQNVTFRCDPISEHNRLYWYRQTLGQGPEFLTYFQNEAQLEKSRLLSDRFSAERPKGSFSTLEIQRTEQGDSAMYLCASTSPGNTEAFFGQGTRLTVV.

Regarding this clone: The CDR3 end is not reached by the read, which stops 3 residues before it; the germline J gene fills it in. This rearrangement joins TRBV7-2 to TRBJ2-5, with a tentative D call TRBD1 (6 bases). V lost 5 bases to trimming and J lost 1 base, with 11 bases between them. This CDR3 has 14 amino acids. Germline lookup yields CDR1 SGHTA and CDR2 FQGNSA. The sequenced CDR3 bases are TGTGCCAGCAGCCAGACAGGACGCCAAGAGACC. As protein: CASSQTGRQET. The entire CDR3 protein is CASSQTGRQETQYF.

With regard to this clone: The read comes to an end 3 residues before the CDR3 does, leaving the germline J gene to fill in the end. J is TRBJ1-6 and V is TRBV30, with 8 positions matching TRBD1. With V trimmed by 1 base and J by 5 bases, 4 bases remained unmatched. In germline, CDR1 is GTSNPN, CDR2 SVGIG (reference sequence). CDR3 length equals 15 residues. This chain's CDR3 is CAWSAPDRDNSPLHF. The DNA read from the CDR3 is TGTGCCTGGAGTGCCCCGGACAGGGATAATTCACCC.

CDR3 DNA, as far as it was read: TGTGTTTTTCCCCCTCTGGCGGGGGGAAGGACTGAA. The encoded protein is CVFPPLAGGRTE. The whole CDR3 region reads CVFPPLAGGRTEAFF. The chain joins TRBV19 to TRBJ1-1, with D perhaps TRBD1 (5 bases). The CDR3 end lies 3 residues beyond the end of the read and is filled in from the germline J gene. CDR1 and CDR2 from the germline V gene are LNHDA and SQIVND (reference sequence). The CDR3 loop spans 15 amino acids.

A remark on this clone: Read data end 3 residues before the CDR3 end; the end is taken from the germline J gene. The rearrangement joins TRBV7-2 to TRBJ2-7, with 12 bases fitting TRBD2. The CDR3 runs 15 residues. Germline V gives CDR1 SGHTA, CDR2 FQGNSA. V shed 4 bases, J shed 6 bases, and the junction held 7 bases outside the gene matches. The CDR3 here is CASSSTGTSGFEQYF. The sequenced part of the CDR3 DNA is TGTGCCAGCAGCTCGACCGGGACTAGCGGGTTCGAG.

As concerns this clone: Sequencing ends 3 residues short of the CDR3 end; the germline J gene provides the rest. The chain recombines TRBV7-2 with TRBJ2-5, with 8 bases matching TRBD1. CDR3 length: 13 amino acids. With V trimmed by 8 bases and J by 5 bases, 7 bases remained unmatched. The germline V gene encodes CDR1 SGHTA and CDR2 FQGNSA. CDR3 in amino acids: CASGTGIGETQYF. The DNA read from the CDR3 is TGTGCCAGCGGGACAGGAATTGGCGAGACC.

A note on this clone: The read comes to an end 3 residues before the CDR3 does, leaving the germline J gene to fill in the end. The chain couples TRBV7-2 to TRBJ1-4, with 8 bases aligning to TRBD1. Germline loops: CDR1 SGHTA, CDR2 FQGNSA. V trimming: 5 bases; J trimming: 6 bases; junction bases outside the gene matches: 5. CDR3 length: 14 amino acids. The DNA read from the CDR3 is TGTGCCAGCAGCCCCGACAGGGGACATGAAAAA. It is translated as CASSPDRGHEK. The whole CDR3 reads CASSPDRGHEKLFF.

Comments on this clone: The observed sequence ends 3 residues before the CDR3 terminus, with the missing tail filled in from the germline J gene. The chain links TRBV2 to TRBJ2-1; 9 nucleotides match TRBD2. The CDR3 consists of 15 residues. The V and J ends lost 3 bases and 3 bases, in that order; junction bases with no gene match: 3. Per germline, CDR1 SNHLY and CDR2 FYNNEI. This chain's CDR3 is CASSEEREVYNEQFF. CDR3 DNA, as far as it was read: TGTGCCAGCAGTGAGGAGCGGGAGGTCTACAATGAG.

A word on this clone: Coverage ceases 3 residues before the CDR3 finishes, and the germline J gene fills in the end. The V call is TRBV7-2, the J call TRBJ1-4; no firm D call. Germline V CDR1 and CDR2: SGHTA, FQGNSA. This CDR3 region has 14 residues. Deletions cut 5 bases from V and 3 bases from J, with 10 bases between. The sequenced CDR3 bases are TGTGCCAGCAGCCGAAATAGTCCTAATGAAAAA. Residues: CASSRNSPNEK. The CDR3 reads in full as CASSRNSPNEKLFF.

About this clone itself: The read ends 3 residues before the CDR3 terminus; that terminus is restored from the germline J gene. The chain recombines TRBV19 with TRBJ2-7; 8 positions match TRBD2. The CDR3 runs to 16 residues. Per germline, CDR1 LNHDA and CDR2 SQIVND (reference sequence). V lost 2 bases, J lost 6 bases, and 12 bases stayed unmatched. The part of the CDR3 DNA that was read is TGTGCCAGTAGTATATATAGCGGGGTGGAAAGACGCGAG. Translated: CASSIYSGVERRE. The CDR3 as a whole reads CASSIYSGVERREQYF.

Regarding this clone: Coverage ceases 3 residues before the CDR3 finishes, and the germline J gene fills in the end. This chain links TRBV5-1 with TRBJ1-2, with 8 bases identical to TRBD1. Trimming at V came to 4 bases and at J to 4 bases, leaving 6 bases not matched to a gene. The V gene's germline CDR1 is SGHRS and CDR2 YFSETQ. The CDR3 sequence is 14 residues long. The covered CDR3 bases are TGCGCCAGCAGCGGTGAGGGACAGGTCTATGGC. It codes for CASSGEGQVYG. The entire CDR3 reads CASSGEGQVYGYTF.